This entry features one TCR beta chain sequence. The target antigen is unknown. The data were taken from a study of cytomegalovirus exposure and HLA in healthy donors. Regarding the study as a whole: It has been reported that TCR beta sequences accurately predicted the HLA-A and HLA-B alleles of most subjects.

Trimming removed 3 bases at V and 4 bases at J, with 8 bases between. Per the germline V gene, CDR1 is LNHDA and CDR2 is SQIVND (reference sequence). This CDR3 contains 13 residues. PCR involved 60 Vbeta and 13 Jbeta primers. TCRdb's table, derived via immunoSEQ multiplex PCR, lists solely in-frame clones and lacks some. The profile shows about 130,000 clones, 66% of them singletons. The sequence was obtained from a human donor in good health. The sequenced material came from PBMCs. The chain combines TRBV19 with TRBJ2-3; perhaps TRBD2 as D (6 bases). The CDR3 nucleotides read TGTGCCAGTAGTATTCCGGGAGCAGATACGCAGTATTTT. This translates into CASSIPGADTQYF.